The clone carrying this T cell receptor beta chain has ten or more counts. The antigen remains unidentified. The data are from a study of regulatory T cells in long-lasting Graves disease. Time point denoted: newly diagnosed GD, antithyroid drugs for less than 3 months. The TCR library used RNA extracted from PBMCs. The study's findings and limits: Patients with persistent Graves' had lower TCR diversity than newly diagnosed patients.

TCR beta libraries were built with iRepertoire HTBI primers and Arm-PCR of CDR3 regions. TCRdb re-called the multiplex PCR reads with MiXCR, one entry per CDR3 protein. Of approximately 360,000 distinct CDR3 sequences detected, approximately 12% appear once; the ten largest clones hold around 18%. This same sample was also taken into another study, of T cells in Graves' hyperthyroidism and ophthalmopathy. From that paper: HTBI primers drove first-round RT-PCR of the TCR CDR3. The authors' 13 V-J model separated ophthalmopathy from stable hyperthyroidism.

The sequencing used peripheral blood mononuclear cells (PBMCs), collected at new diagnosis, from a patient treated with antithyroid drugs. The receptor's source is a woman between 18 and 29 years old with Graves disease.

The CDR3 here is CASSLRQGYEQYF. The CDR3 region has the DNA TGTGCCAGCAGTTTGCGACAGGGCTACGAGCAGTACTTC. This sequence joins TRBV12-3 or TRBV12-4 and TRBJ2-7; 7 bases are shared with TRBD1. Trimming cost V 3 bases and J 3 bases; bases outside gene matches: 2. The CDR3 contains 13 residues.